This is a list of T cell receptor beta chains from one sample in a study of shared clonotypes between healthy human individuals. Measured with immunoSEQ multiplex PCR; TCRdb has only the in-frame clones, and not every one. This repertoire shows about a million clones, approximately 80% found once; its top ten account for 0.89%. Input material: memory CD4+ T cells from PBMCs. Source of these receptors: a man in his late teens or twenties in good health. Some clones in this sample may be carry-over from other donors' samples. Both conserved end residues are part of each CDR3. A D gene is named only where the DNA matches it firmly. Clone size is shown for a subset of rows, as once, few, many or a class of expanded clone.

clone_size: .; d_call: .; v_call: TRBV25-1; j_call: TRBJ1-1; cdr3_nt: TGTGCCAGCAGTGATCCAGGGACCGGGGACACTGAAGCTTTCTTT; cdr3_aa: CASSDPGTGDTEAFF
clone_size: .; d_call: TRBD1; v_call: TRBV13; j_call: TRBJ1-5; cdr3_nt: TGTGCCAGCAGCTCGGGACAGGATCAGCCCCAGCATTTT; cdr3_aa: CASSSGQDQPQHF
clone_size: .; d_call: TRBD1; v_call: TRBV18; j_call: TRBJ1-2; cdr3_nt: TGTGCCAGCTCACCATTGCCCGGGGACAGGGGGCTCGTGGGGGATGGCTACACCTTC; cdr3_aa: CASSPLPGDRGLVGDGYTF
clone_size: .; d_call: TRBD2; v_call: TRBV28; j_call: TRBJ2-7; cdr3_nt: TGTGCCAGCAGTTTAGGCGGGAGAAGCTCCTACGAGCAGTACTTC; cdr3_aa: CASSLGGRSSYEQYF
clone_size: .; d_call: .; v_call: TRBV6-1; j_call: TRBJ2-4; cdr3_nt: TGTGCCAGCAGCCGGACAGGGACTAGTGGGATTCAGTACTTC; cdr3_aa: CASSRTGTSGIQYF
clone_size: .; d_call: TRBD1; v_call: TRBV10-1; j_call: TRBJ2-1; cdr3_nt: TGCGCCAGGACCGGGACAGGGAAGTTCTTC; cdr3_aa: CARTGTGKFF
clone_size: .; d_call: .; v_call: TRBV7-2; j_call: TRBJ2-2; cdr3_nt: TGTGCCAGCAGCTTGTTCGCGCGTTCGAACACCGGGGAGCTGTTTTTT; cdr3_aa: CASSLFARSNTGELFF
clone_size: .; d_call: .; v_call: TRBV7-2; j_call: TRBJ1-2; cdr3_nt: TGTGCCAGCAGCTTATTAGTCATGGTTGGCTACACCTTC; cdr3_aa: CASSLLVMVGYTF
clone_size: few; d_call: TRBD2; v_call: TRBV7-3; j_call: TRBJ2-3; cdr3_nt: TGTGCCAGCAGCTTAACTAGCGGGACAGATACGCAGTATTTT; cdr3_aa: CASSLTSGTDTQYF
clone_size: once; d_call: TRBD1; v_call: TRBV5-1; j_call: TRBJ2-7; cdr3_nt: TGCGCCAGCAGCGAAGGGGACAGGGGATACGAGCAGTACTTC; cdr3_aa: CASSEGDRGYEQYF
clone_size: .; d_call: TRBD1; v_call: TRBV29-1; j_call: TRBJ2-7; cdr3_nt: TGCAGCGTGACCCCGGGACAAGGGGGCGACCCCTACGAGCAGTACTTC; cdr3_aa: CSVTPGQGGDPYEQYF
clone_size: .; d_call: .; v_call: TRBV5-8; j_call: TRBJ1-2; cdr3_nt: TGTGCCAGCAGCTTGGTAGGGACCTATGGCTACACCTTC; cdr3_aa: CASSLVGTYGYTF
clone_size: .; d_call: TRBD1; v_call: TRBV10-3; j_call: TRBJ1-2; cdr3_nt: TGTGCCATCAGTGAGTCCGGGACAGGGGTCTCTGAGGTGCGGGGCTACACCTTC; cdr3_aa: CAISESGTGVSEVRGYTF
clone_size: .; d_call: .; v_call: TRBV5-1; j_call: TRBJ1-2; cdr3_nt: TGCGCCAGCAGCTTGACACCGTGGGGTGGCTACACCTTC; cdr3_aa: CASSLTPWGGYTF
clone_size: few; d_call: TRBD1; v_call: TRBV6-1; j_call: TRBJ1-5; cdr3_nt: TGTGCCAGCAGGAGGGGGCTGGGGAGCAATCAGCCCCAGCATTTT; cdr3_aa: CASRRGLGSNQPQHF
clone_size: .; d_call: TRBD2; v_call: TRBV7-2; j_call: TRBJ2-3; cdr3_nt: TGTGCCAGCAGCTTGTTTGGGTCAGCGGGAGGGCAAGGAGATACGCAGTATTTT; cdr3_aa: CASSLFGSAGGQGDTQYF
clone_size: .; d_call: .; v_call: TRBV27; j_call: TRBJ1-5; cdr3_nt: TGTGCCAGCAGCCCCGGGTTAGGGAGCAATCAGCCCCAGCATTTT; cdr3_aa: CASSPGLGSNQPQHF
clone_size: few; d_call: TRBD1; v_call: TRBV10-3; j_call: TRBJ2-5; cdr3_nt: TGTGCCATCAGTGCAGGACAGGCCCCGGAGACCCAGTACTTC; cdr3_aa: CAISAGQAPETQYF
clone_size: .; d_call: .; v_call: TRBV18; j_call: TRBJ2-3; cdr3_nt: TGTGCCAGCTCACCGGACGGTGGTGATACGCAGTATTTT; cdr3_aa: CASSPDGGDTQYF
clone_size: .; d_call: .; v_call: TRBV5-1; j_call: TRBJ2-3; cdr3_nt: TGCGCCAGCACGGACTGGGGAACAGATACGCAGTATTTT; cdr3_aa: CASTDWGTDTQYF
clone_size: .; d_call: TRBD1; v_call: TRBV2; j_call: TRBJ1-1; cdr3_nt: TGTGCCAGCAGCCCGGACAGGTGGGACACTGAAGCTTTCTTT; cdr3_aa: CASSPDRWDTEAFF
clone_size: .; d_call: TRBD2; v_call: TRBV11-3; j_call: TRBJ2-3; cdr3_nt: TGTGCCAGCAGCCGGGGGGGTAGCGGTAGCACAGATACGCAGTATTTT; cdr3_aa: CASSRGGSGSTDTQYF
clone_size: .; d_call: TRBD2; v_call: TRBV18; j_call: TRBJ2-7; cdr3_nt: TGTGCCAGCTCACCAATTACCGCGGGGGCCTACGAGCAGTACTTC; cdr3_aa: CASSPITAGAYEQYF
clone_size: once; d_call: .; v_call: TRBV27; j_call: TRBJ2-7; cdr3_nt: TGTGCCAGCAGTCTACTGGGGTGGGGCGAGCAGTACTTC; cdr3_aa: CASSLLGWGEQYF
clone_size: .; d_call: .; v_call: TRBV7-8; j_call: TRBJ2-1; cdr3_nt: TGTGCCAGCAGCCTCCAGAGGACTATATACAATGAGCAGTTCTTC; cdr3_aa: CASSLQRTIYNEQFF
clone_size: .; d_call: TRBD2; v_call: TRBV7-2; j_call: TRBJ2-3; cdr3_nt: TGTGCCAGCAGCTTTAGCGGGAGAGGCCCAGATACGCAGTATTTT; cdr3_aa: CASSFSGRGPDTQYF
clone_size: .; d_call: TRBD2; v_call: TRBV29-1; j_call: TRBJ2-1; cdr3_nt: TGCAGCGCTACTACTAGCGGGGGAAGATACAATGAGCAGTTCTTC; cdr3_aa: CSATTSGGRYNEQFF
clone_size: .; d_call: TRBD1; v_call: TRBV11-1; j_call: TRBJ1-1; cdr3_nt: TGTGCCAGCAGCTTAGGGACAGGGGGCAGGGCTGAAGCTTTCTTT; cdr3_aa: CASSLGTGGRAEAFF
clone_size: .; d_call: .; v_call: TRBV6-1; j_call: TRBJ2-3; cdr3_nt: TGTGCCAGCAGTGAAGAAGGGAATACGCAGTATTTT; cdr3_aa: CASSEEGNTQYF
clone_size: .; d_call: .; v_call: TRBV28; j_call: TRBJ2-3; cdr3_nt: TGTGCCAGCAGTTTATTTACAGACTCCACAGATACGCAGTATTTT; cdr3_aa: CASSLFTDSTDTQYF
clone_size: .; d_call: .; v_call: TRBV28; j_call: TRBJ2-3; cdr3_nt: TGTGCCAGCAGCTTAGGGACCCGAGGAGATACGCAGTATTTT; cdr3_aa: CASSLGTRGDTQYF
clone_size: .; d_call: .; v_call: TRBV6-1; j_call: TRBJ2-4; cdr3_nt: TGTGCCAGCAGGGGACAAATGGCCAAAAACATTCAGTACTTC; cdr3_aa: CASRGQMAKNIQYF
clone_size: few; d_call: .; v_call: TRBV27; j_call: TRBJ2-1; cdr3_nt: TGTGCCAGCAGTTTTGGGGTAGCGGCCTACAATGAGCAGTTCTTC; cdr3_aa: CASSFGVAAYNEQFF
clone_size: few; d_call: TRBD1; v_call: TRBV7-6; j_call: TRBJ2-7; cdr3_nt: TGTGCCAGCAGCTCGTACAGGGGGTTCGAGCAGTACTTC; cdr3_aa: CASSSYRGFEQYF
clone_size: .; d_call: .; v_call: TRBV5-4; j_call: TRBJ1-1; cdr3_nt: TGTGCCAGCAGCTTGGTAGGGTGGGAGAACACTGAAGCTTTCTTT; cdr3_aa: CASSLVGWENTEAFF